Below, 28 T cell receptor beta chains from the same sample are listed, as sequenced in a study of blood T cell repertoires in COVID-19. Generated by immunoSEQ multiplex PCR, the TCRdb table keeps only in-frame clones and is missing some. The sample records 70,000 to 90,000 clones, around 90% being singletons. The sample consisted of peripheral blood. Receptor source: a man aged 80 or over with active or convalescent COVID-19.

The chain uses TRBV27 and TRBJ2-1, with TRBD1 matching over 8 bases. V shed 2 bases and J 4 bases; nucleotides not matched to a gene: 1. Germline CDR1 reads MNHEY; CDR2 reads SMNVEV (reference sequence). The CDR3 has 14 amino acids. CDR3 nucleotides: TGTGCCAGCAGTTTAGGGACAGGATACAATGAGCAGTTCTTC. Residues: CASSLGTGYNEQFF.

This chain links TRBV6-2 or TRBV6-3 with TRBJ2-7; 7 bases agree with TRBD1. This CDR3 has 14 residues. The germline gives CDR1 MNHEY, CDR2 SVGEGT. With V trimmed by 2 bases and J by 3 bases, 4 bases remained unmatched. The CDR3 protein is CASSYRQGLYEQYV. The CDR3, as DNA: TGTGCCAGCAGTTACAGACAGGGCCTCTACGAGCAGTACGTC.

V and J are TRBV18 and TRBJ2-5; D remains unclear. Per the germline V gene, CDR1 is KGHSH and CDR2 is LQKENI. CDR3 length: 13 amino acids. V lost 6 bases to trimming and J lost 2 bases, with 10 bases between them. CDR3: CASSRDFQETQYF. CDR3 DNA: TGTGCCAGCTCGCGCGACTTTCAAGAGACCCAGTACTTC. Full variable domain (remainder filled in from reference TRBV18 and TRBJ2-5): NAGVMQNPRHLVRRRGQEARLRCSPMKGHSHVYWYRQLPEEGLKFMVYLQKENIIDESGMPKERFSAEFPKEGPSILRIQQVVRGDSAAYFCASSRDFQETQYFGPGTRLLVL.

The genes are TRBV10-1 and TRBJ1-4; 7 bases agree with TRBD1. Germline CDR1 WNHNN, CDR2 SYGVQD (reference sequence). After removal of 0 bases from V and 10 bases from J, the junction contained 8 bases not matched to a gene. The CDR3 has 15 amino acids. CDR3 loop: CASSESSRGPGKLFF. The CDR3 nucleotides are TGCGCCAGCAGTGAGTCGAGTAGGGGGCCCGGAAAACTGTTTTTT.

The V and J genes are TRBV7-3 and TRBJ2-2, with 8 bases that match TRBD2. CDR3 size: 16 residues. Germline values: CDR1 SGHTA, CDR2 FQGTGA. V lost 2 bases and J lost 6; bases outside the gene matches: 8. Here the CDR3 DNA reads TGTGCCAGCAGCTTAGGGTGGAGTAGCGGGGCCGGGGAGCTGTTTTTT. Protein sequence: CASSLGWSSGAGELFF.

V is TRBV2 and J is TRBJ1-5; 7 nucleotides match TRBD1. CDR1 and CDR2 (germline): SNHLY, FYNNEI. CDR3 length equals 14 residues. V shed 4 bases, J shed 5 bases, and the junction held 5 bases outside the gene matches. CDR3 region: CASSADRTDQPQHF. CDR3 in DNA: TGTGCCAGCAGTGCGGACAGGACCGATCAGCCCCAGCATTTT. The full variable domain, in which reference TRBV2 and TRBJ1-5 provide the parts outside the CDR3, is EPEVTQTPSHQVTQMGQEVILRCVPISNHLYFYWYRQILGQKVEFLVSFYNNEISEKSEIFDDQFSVERPDGSNFTLKIRSTKLEDSAMYFCASSADRTDQPQHFGDGTRLSIL.

This sequence joins TRBV4-1 and TRBJ1-5; D possibly corresponds to TRBD1 (6 bases). Trimming took 4 bases from V and 0 from J, leaving 13 bases between them. The germline V gene has CDR1 MGHRA and CDR2 YSYEKL. The CDR3 consists of 16 residues. The CDR3 loop is CASSLTTGTSNQPQHF. The CDR3 DNA reads as TGCGCCAGCAGCCTTACAACAGGGACTAGCAATCAGCCCCAGCATTTT.

The chain couples TRBV7-9 to TRBJ2-1, with 13 bases matching TRBD2. Looked up from germline, CDR1 is SEHNR and CDR2 is FQNEAQ (reference sequence). Unmatched junction bases numbered 4, after V lost 4 bases and J lost 7 bases. The CDR3 runs 15 residues. This CDR3 reads CASSSGTSGVNEQFF. CDR3 DNA: TGTGCCAGCAGCTCCGGGACTAGCGGGGTGAATGAGCAGTTCTTC.

The CDR3 DNA reads as TGCGCCAGCACTCACAGCACCTACGAGCAGTACGTC. Its protein is CASTHSTYEQYV. This chain connects TRBV10-1 to TRBJ2-7, with D uncertain. Trimming left V 7 bases short and J 2 bases short, with 9 bases between. Germline loops: CDR1 WNHNN, CDR2 SYGVQD (reference sequence). This CDR3 spans 12 amino acids.

The V call is TRBV24-1, the J call TRBJ2-2, with D perhaps TRBD2 (7 bases). Trimming cost V 3 bases and J 4 bases, with 26 bases left between them. The CDR3 contains 20 residues. Germline-derived CDR1 and CDR2 are KGHDR and SFDVKD. The CDR3 sequence: CATSDPPGQRGLDRTGELFF. CDR3 nucleotide sequence: TGTGCCACCAGTGATCCCCCCGGACAGCGAGGACTAGACCGCACCGGGGAGCTGTTTTTT.

This clone was observed a handful of times. This rearrangement joins TRBV19 to TRBJ2-1; 9 positions agree with TRBD1. The CDR3 covers 13 residues. The junction had 3 bases not matched to a gene; V was cut back by 8 bases and J by 4 bases. CDR1 is LNHDA and CDR2 is SQIVND in the germline V gene (reference sequence). The CDR3 nucleotides read TGTGCCAGTCGGGACAGGGAGTACAATGAGCAGTTCTTC. Protein: CASRDREYNEQFF.

This clone was seen once. The chain couples TRBV3-1 (or the pseudogene TRBV3-2) to TRBJ2-1, with a possible D match to TRBD2 (5 bases). CDR3 length equals 16 residues. The V end lost 1 base, the J end lost 0 bases, and 10 bases lay between the germline ends. Germline-derived CDR1 and CDR2 are LGHDT and YNNKEL (reference sequence). The CDR3: CASSQGSDPSYNEQFF. CDR3 sequence (DNA): TGTGCCAGCAGCCAAGGTAGCGACCCCTCCTACAATGAGCAGTTCTTC.

The rearrangement links TRBV9 to TRBJ2-1; 13 bases line up with TRBD2. CDR3 size: 16 residues. The V gene end was trimmed by 3 bases and the J gene end by 4 bases; junction bases not matched to a gene: 4. Germline V gene sequence: CDR1 SGDLS, CDR2 YYNGEE. CDR3 sequence: CASSGGGLAGYNEQFF. In DNA form, the CDR3 reads TGTGCCAGCAGCGGGGGGGGACTAGCGGGATACAATGAGCAGTTCTTC.

The chain carries TRBV28 and TRBJ1-2; 8 bases are shared with TRBD1. There are 16 residues in the CDR3. The germline V gene encodes CDR1 MDHEN and CDR2 SYDVKM. J lost 7 bases, V lost 2 bases, and 12 bases had no gene match. The CDR3 DNA reads as TGTGCCAGCAGTTTAGGGGGACAGGCTCTAAGGGGTGGCTACACCTTC. Its translation: CASSLGGQALRGGYTF.

The rearrangement links TRBV2 to TRBJ1-2; D gene unclear. The CDR3 covers 15 residues. CDR1 is SNHLY, CDR2 FYNNEI, per germline. V lost 6 bases and J lost 1, with 15 bases in between. The CDR3 nucleotides are TGTGCCAGCAGACGTCGCAGGCTCGATAACTATGGCTACACCTTC. It translates to CASRRRRLDNYGYTF.

V is TRBV12-5 and J is TRBJ2-7, with a tentative D call TRBD1 (5 bases). There are 16 residues in the CDR3. Germline V lookup: CDR1 LGHNT, CDR2 FRNRAP. Deletions cut 4 bases from V and 4 bases from J, with 20 bases between. The CDR3 coding sequence is TGTGCTAGTGGTTGGAAGGAAAAACAGGTGCCTTACGAGCAGTACGTC. Amino acids: CASGWKEKQVPYEQYV.

This clone has a handful of counts. The chain joins TRBV5-1 to TRBJ1-3; tentatively, D is TRBD1 (5 bases). Germline CDR1 reads SGHRS; CDR2 reads YFSETQ. V shed 6 bases and J shed 1 base, with 17 bases lying between them. The CDR3 has 16 amino acids. The CDR3 reads CASKLGAQRSGNTIYF. The CDR3 DNA is TGCGCCAGCAAATTAGGGGCCCAACGATCTGGAAACACCATATATTTT. The full variable domain, its missing parts supplied by reference TRBV5-1 and TRBJ1-3, is KAGVTQTPRYLIKTRGQQVTLSCSPISGHRSVSWYQQTPGQGLQFLFEYFSETQRNKGNFPGRFSGRQFSNSRSEMNVSTLELGDSALYLCASKLGAQRSGNTIYFGEGSWLTVV.

This clone was counted a single time. The chain links TRBV28 to TRBJ1-2, with D perhaps TRBD1 (5 bases). The germline gives CDR1 MDHEN, CDR2 SYDVKM. The CDR3 is 13 amino acids. V gave up 6 bases and J gave up 8 bases, with 16 bases separating them. CDR3 DNA sequence: TGTGCCAGCAGGAATCCAGGGAATTCGGGCTACACCTTC. Protein: CASRNPGNSGYTF.

This sequence joins TRBV12-3 or TRBV12-4 and TRBJ1-5; D is undetermined. The CDR3 has 12 amino acids. Trimming pared 5 bases from V and 6 bases from J, leaving 8 bases between. CDR3 DNA: TGTGCCAGCAGTCCTATATCTCAGCCCCAGCATTTT. This translates into CASSPISQPQHF.

This rearrangement joins TRBV6-5 to TRBJ2-1, with 8 bases matching TRBD2. In germline, CDR1 is MNHEY, CDR2 SVGAGI. Germline trimming cut 8 bases from V and 3 bases from J; bases unmatched to any gene: 9. The CDR3 is 15 residues long. The CDR3 loop is CASRPGGGLYNEQFF. The CDR3 DNA reads as TGTGCCAGCCGTCCCGGGGGGGGCCTCTACAATGAGCAGTTCTTC.

The genes are TRBV4-2 and TRBJ1-5; possible D gene TRBD1, 6 bases. Trimming took off 4 bases at V and 1 base at J, with 8 bases between the two ends. This CDR3 comprises 14 residues. CDR1 is LGHNA, CDR2 YNFKEQ, per germline. CDR3 amino acids: CASSLQGSNQPQHF. CDR3 coding DNA: TGTGCCAGCAGCCTACAGGGAAGCAATCAGCCCCAGCATTTT.

V is TRBV9 and J is TRBJ2-1; the D gene is possibly TRBD1 (6 bases). The CDR3 is 16 residues long. From germline, CDR1 is SGDLS and CDR2 YYNGEE. V was shortened by 4 bases and J by 3 bases, with 17 bases between the two germline ends. The CDR3 spells CASSLTGQSHYNEQFF. The CDR3 DNA follows: TGTGCCAGCAGCCTAACAGGACAGAGCCACTACAATGAGCAGTTCTTC.

A few counts support this clone. The chain employs TRBV5-1 and TRBJ1-4; D perhaps matches TRBD1 (5 bases). Deletions cut 0 bases from V and 0 bases from J, with 12 bases between. Germline CDR1 and CDR2: SGHRS and YFSETQ. This CDR3 has 17 amino acids. The CDR3 nucleotides are TGCGCCAGCAGCTTGGTTGGCGGGGGGGCAACTAATGAAAAACTGTTTTTT. It encodes CASSLVGGGATNEKLFF.

The rearrangement links TRBV5-1 to TRBJ1-2, with 7 bases lining up with TRBD1. V was clipped by 2 bases and J by 4 bases; unmatched bases: 2. The CDR3 extends over 13 amino acids. Germline V gene sequence: CDR1 SGHRS, CDR2 YFSETQ. The CDR3 DNA sequence: TGCGCCAGCAGCTTAGGGGGCGGCTATGGCTACACCTTC. Its protein is CASSLGGGYGYTF. Full variable domain (rest looked up from reference TRBV5-1 and TRBJ1-2): KAGVTQTPRYLIKTRGQQVTLSCSPISGHRSVSWYQQTPGQGLQFLFEYFSETQRNKGNFPGRFSGRQFSNSRSEMNVSTLELGDSALYLCASSLGGGYGYTFGSGTRLTVV.

The J gene is TRBJ2-5, the V gene TRBV6-5; D ambiguous. V lost 6 bases, J lost 7 bases, and 15 bases lay in between. Per germline, CDR1 MNHEY and CDR2 SVGAGI. The CDR3 totals 13 residues. The CDR3: CASRETGLGTQYF. The CDR3 DNA reads as TGTGCCAGCAGGGAGACTGGGTTAGGGACCCAGTACTTC.

V is TRBV6-5 and J is TRBJ2-5; no reliable D call. The V gene lost 2 bases and the J gene lost 2 bases, with 6 bases spanning the gap. The germline gives CDR1 MNHEY, CDR2 SVGAGI. CDR3 length: 13 amino acids. The CDR3 sequence is CASSYGRQETQYF. The CDR3 DNA reads TGTGCCAGCAGTTACGGGCGTCAAGAGACCCAGTACTTC.

Only one count was recorded for this clone. The chain employs TRBV7-2 and TRBJ1-2, with D unresolved. V was trimmed by 3 bases and J by 0 bases, leaving 8 bases between them. Germline assignment: CDR1 SGHTA and CDR2 FQGNSA. This CDR3 is built from 14 residues. The CDR3 DNA is TGTGCCAGCAGCTTGGGCAGAACTAACTATGGCTACACCTTC. Its protein is CASSLGRTNYGYTF.

The chain is built from TRBV5-1 and TRBJ2-3, with D unclear. Looked up from germline, CDR1 is SGHRS and CDR2 is YFSETQ. Trimming cost V 4 bases and J 5 bases, with 11 bases left between them. CDR3 length: 13 amino acids. The CDR3 bases are TGCGCCAGCAGCCTAGGAGCAGAAGATACGCAGTATTTT. Amino acids: CASSLGAEDTQYF.